The 21 T cell receptor beta chains given below trace back to one sample, sequenced in a study of vaccination and CD4 T cells after COVID-19. Time point in this sample: late sampling 161 to 241 days after vaccination in a few convalescent patients. As for treatment: approximately 11-day PBMC culture with coronavirus spike peptide pools or control peptides (ViraFEST assay). An Oncomine TCR Beta short-read assay was used to sequence the DNA from cultured CD4+ T cells. TCRdb processed the PCR reads anew with MiXCR; each CDR3 protein has one entry. The data show 20,000 to 25,000 distinct CDR3 sequences, with around a third seen just once and roughly an eighth held by the top ten. For these TCRs, the target antigens are not known. The input for sequencing was CD4+ T cells from blood, cultured in vitro, taken about 7 months after SARS-CoV-2 vaccination. These receptors originate from a human donor who had recovered from COVID-19.

This clonotype is medium-sized by share. V and J are TRBV15 and TRBJ2-3; D tentatively fits TRBD1 or TRBD2 (6 bases each). V was shortened by 2 bases and J by 3 bases, with 15 bases between the two germline ends. This CDR3 region has 16 residues. Germline V gene sequence: CDR1 LNHNV, CDR2 YYDKDF (reference sequence). The CDR3 protein is CATSRRRGADTDTQYF. The CDR3 DNA reads as TGTGCCACCAGCAGACGTAGGGGGGCAGATACAGATACGCAGTATTTT.

The chain is built from TRBV29-1 and TRBJ2-7, with 7 bases fitting TRBD2. The CDR3 covers 13 residues. Germline V gene data show CDR1 as SQVTM and CDR2 as ANQGSEA. Losses at the gene ends were 4 bases for V and 4 bases for J; bases not matched to a gene: 7. The CDR3 reads CSVAGGEGYEQYF. The CDR3 DNA follows: TGCAGCGTTGCTGGAGGGGAGGGGTACGAGCAGTACTTC.

This clonotype was found a few times. The rearrangement links TRBV10-3 to TRBJ1-2; TRBD1 aligns across 9 bases. From germline, CDR1 is ENHRY and CDR2 SYGVKD. Trimming removed 0 bases from V and 5 bases from J; junction bases left unmatched: 7. The CDR3 sequence is 16 residues long. CDR3 in DNA: TGTGCCATCAGTGAGTCCTCCGGGACAGGGCAATATGGCTACACCTTC. Its translation is CAISESSGTGQYGYTF.

The rearrangement uses TRBV29-1 and TRBJ1-5; 9 positions match TRBD1. The CDR3 spans 13 residues. V lost 4 bases and J lost 2; bases outside the gene matches: 0. Germline CDR1 SQVTM, CDR2 ANQGSEA. The CDR3 reads CSVGQGGNQPQHF. The CDR3 DNA follows: TGCAGCGTTGGACAGGGGGGCAATCAGCCCCAGCATTTT.

This clonotype has just a few counts. The J gene is TRBJ2-5, the V gene TRBV20-1; 10 nucleotides agree with TRBD2. After removal of 4 bases from V and 9 bases from J, the junction contained 11 bases not matched to a gene. Germline CDR1 DFQATT, CDR2 SNEGSKA (reference sequence). There are 14 residues in the CDR3. This CDR3 is CSANLPSGGTAQYF. The CDR3 nucleotides read TGCAGTGCTAATCTCCCTAGCGGGGGCACGGCCCAGTACTTC.

This clonotype occurred a few times. The chain couples TRBV7-8 to TRBJ1-5; no definite D call. From germline, CDR1 is SGHVS and CDR2 FQNEAQ. Trimming shortened V by 1 base and J by 12 bases, and 19 bases separated the two germline ends. This CDR3 is 15 amino acids long. The CDR3, as DNA: TGTGCCAGCAGCTTAGAGCTCGGGAGCCCGAGGCTCCAGCATTTT. Residues: CASSLELGSPRLQHF.

Regarding this clonotype: The junction and the germline gene differ at one end; a read error may be behind it. The chain links TRBV12-3 or TRBV12-4 to TRBJ1-3, with D unresolved. The CDR3 extends over 12 amino acids. The CDR3 DNA follows: TGTGCCAGCAGTTTGAGTTCGGGCCGTAAAACTTTT. Translated: CASSLSSGRKTF.

This clonotype was seen a handful of times. This chain links TRBV7-3 with TRBJ2-3, with D uncertain. Germline V gene sequence: CDR1 SGHTA, CDR2 FQGTGA. The CDR3 has 14 amino acids. The V end was cut by 3 bases, the J end by 5 bases, with 12 bases between. The CDR3 nucleotides are TGTGCCAGCAGCTTGGGGTCGGAACGAGATACGCAGTATTTT. This translates into CASSLGSERDTQYF.

This clonotype was recorded a few times. This chain's CDR3 is CSVAKRTSTDTQYF. As DNA, the CDR3 is TGCAGCGTTGCAAAGCGGACTAGCACAGATACGCAGTATTTT. This chain uses TRBV29-1 with TRBJ2-3, with a weak D call TRBD2 (5 bases). This CDR3 has 14 amino acids. The germline V gene encodes CDR1 SQVTM and CDR2 ANQGSEA. Trimming took 4 bases from V and 0 from J, leaving 11 bases between them.

J is TRBJ1-2 and V is TRBV12-3 or TRBV12-4, with TRBD1 identical over 8 bases. The CDR3 runs to 15 residues. Germline trimming cut 3 bases from V and 5 bases from J; bases unmatched to any gene: 8. The CDR3 DNA reads as TGTGCCAGCAGTTTGGGTACAGGGGGATTATATGGCTACACCTTC. The encoded protein is CASSLGTGGLYGYTF.

The chain joins TRBV29-1 to TRBJ2-7; D call uncertain. This CDR3 has 11 residues. Germline V gene sequence: CDR1 SQVTM, CDR2 ANQGSEA. The V end lost 4 bases, the J end lost 6 bases, and 10 bases lay between the germline ends. CDR3 sequence reads: CSVAGGFEQYF. CDR3 nucleotides: TGCAGCGTTGCTGGTGGATTCGAGCAGTACTTC.

This clonotype has a handful of counts. The chain joins TRBV28 to TRBJ2-5; the match to TRBD2 covers 7 bases. Per germline, CDR1 MDHEN and CDR2 SYDVKM. The V gene end was trimmed by 1 base and the J gene end by 2 bases; junction bases not matched to a gene: 10. There are 17 residues in the CDR3. CDR3 protein: CASSLFSLRRGQETQYF. CDR3 bases: TGTGCCAGCAGTTTATTTTCATTAAGGCGGGGGCAAGAGACCCAGTACTTC. Drawing the rest from reference TRBV28 and TRBJ2-5, the complete variable domain is DVKVTQSSRYLVKRTGEKVFLECVQDMDHENMFWYRQDPGLGLRLIYFSYDVKMKEKGDIPEGYSVSREKKERFSLILESASTNQTSMYLCASSLFSLRRGQETQYFGPGTRLLVL.

This clonotype has only a few counts. This chain uses TRBV11-3 with TRBJ2-2; D might be TRBD1 (6 bases). V was clipped by 4 bases and J by 4 bases, with 16 bases between them. This CDR3 is built from 16 residues. CDR1 is SGHNT, CDR2 YENEEA, per germline. The CDR3 here is CASSSTGSVLTGELFF. The CDR3 DNA sequence: TGTGCCAGCAGCTCAACAGGGAGTGTACTCACCGGGGAGCTGTTTTTT.

The V and J genes are TRBV7-8 and TRBJ2-7; D gene uncertain. V gave up 0 bases and J gave up 5 bases, with 11 bases separating them. The CDR3 is 14 amino acids. Germline lookup yields CDR1 SGHVS and CDR2 FQNEAQ. CDR3 in amino acids: CASSLAGFLNEQYF. The CDR3 DNA sequence: TGTGCCAGCAGCTTAGCCGGTTTTTTGAACGAGCAGTACTTC.

The CDR3 DNA reads as TGTGCCAGCAGCCTGCGACAGGGAGGCACCGGGGAGCTGTTTTTT. It encodes CASSLRQGGTGELFF. The chain combines TRBV7-2 with TRBJ2-2; maybe TRBD1 (7 bases). There are 15 residues in the CDR3. Trimming removed 5 bases from V and 4 bases from J, with 14 bases in between. CDR1 and CDR2 (germline): SGHTA, FQGNSA.

The chain couples TRBV7-2 to TRBJ2-5; the match to TRBD2 covers 7 bases. Losses at the gene ends were 1 base for V and 7 bases for J; bases not matched to a gene: 3. The CDR3 is 13 amino acids. Germline CDR1 is SGHTA and CDR2 is FQGNSA. The CDR3 sequence: CASSLDPSGTQYF. CDR3 nucleotides: TGTGCCAGCAGCTTAGACCCTAGCGGGACCCAGTACTTC. The whole variable domain, filled in from reference TRBV7-2 and TRBJ2-5, reads GAGVSQSPSNKVTEKGKDVELRCDPISGHTALYWYRQSLGQGLEFLIYFQGNSAPDKSGLPSDRFSAERTGGSVSTLTIQRTQQEDSAVYLCASSLDPSGTQYFGPGTRLLVL.

This chain's CDR3 is CASSPGTYEQYF. Written as DNA, the CDR3 is TGTGCCAGCAGTCCCGGTACCTACGAGCAGTACTTC. The rearrangement uses TRBV6-1 and TRBJ2-7; no firm D call. With 5 bases removed from V and 2 bases from J, the gap between germline ends came to 7 bases. Germline V gene sequence: CDR1 MNHNS, CDR2 SASEGT. CDR3 length: 12 residues.

The V and J genes are TRBV24-1 and TRBJ2-7, with 11 bases lining up with TRBD1. J was trimmed by 3 bases and V by 3 bases; bases with no gene match: 9. From germline, CDR1 is KGHDR and CDR2 SFDVKD. The CDR3 has 17 residues. CDR3 DNA: TGTGCCACCAGTGATGCACCGGGACAGGGGGGAATCTACGAGCAGTACTTC. This encodes CATSDAPGQGGIYEQYF.

This chain uses TRBV29-1 with TRBJ1-1; D is undetermined. Between the trimmed V and J ends, which lost 6 bases and 0 bases, there was a span of 8 bases. The CDR3 extends over 12 amino acids. Germline lookup yields CDR1 SQVTM and CDR2 ANQGSEA. Written as DNA, the CDR3 is TGCAGCGTCGCACAGCTGAACACTGAAGCTTTCTTT. It is translated as CSVAQLNTEAFF.

V is TRBV29-1 and J is TRBJ1-6, with D unresolved. The V end was cut by 0 bases, the J end by 1 base, with 13 bases between. In germline, CDR1 is SQVTM, CDR2 ANQGSEA. The CDR3 spans 17 residues. CDR3 loop: CSVEDLPKRSYNSPLHF. CDR3 nucleotide sequence: TGCAGCGTTGAAGATCTTCCGAAAAGATCCTATAATTCACCCCTCCACTTT. Looking up the rest from reference TRBV29-1 and TRBJ1-6 gives the full variable domain: SAVISQKPSRDICQRGTSLTIQCQVDSQVTMMFWYRQQPGQSLTLIATANQGSEATYESGFVIDKFPISRPNLTFSTLTVSNMSPEDSSIYLCSVEDLPKRSYNSPLHFGNGTRLTVT.

The chain carries TRBV7-2 and TRBJ2-5; 8 bases map to TRBD2. Looked up from germline, CDR1 is SGHTA and CDR2 is FQGNSA. CDR3 length: 17 residues. Germline trimming cut 5 bases from V and 5 bases from J; bases unmatched to any gene: 16. Here the CDR3 reads CASSPVSGSYSTETQYF. The CDR3 DNA follows: TGTGCCAGCAGCCCCGTGAGCGGGAGTTACAGCACGGAGACCCAGTACTTC.